This TCR beta chain was recovered during a study of blood T cell repertoires in COVID-19. Study background: The cDNA or gDNA used as material had been derived from T cells, B-cell-depleted T cells, or PBMCs.

The data were produced by immunoSEQ multiplex PCR, yet TCRdb's version contains in-frame clones alone and is incomplete. This sample carries over 300,000 clones, 80% to 90% of them seen once, and the ten largest clones take roughly 2%. Recovered status in Cohort 3 required two negative PCRs, clearance, or symptom resolution. This TCR derives from a man younger than 45 who had recovered from COVID-19. Sample: PBMCs or T cells enriched from blood (not recorded which).

CDR3 sequence (DNA): TGTGCCAGCAGTTACTCGACAGGGGGCTACACTGAAGCTTTCTTT. Its translation: CASSYSTGGYTEAFF. The chain employs TRBV6-5 and TRBJ1-1, with 10 bases matching TRBD1. The CDR3 has 15 residues. The V gene end was trimmed by 0 bases and the J gene end by 3 bases; junction bases not matched to a gene: 1. The germline V gene has CDR1 MNHEY and CDR2 SVGAGI.